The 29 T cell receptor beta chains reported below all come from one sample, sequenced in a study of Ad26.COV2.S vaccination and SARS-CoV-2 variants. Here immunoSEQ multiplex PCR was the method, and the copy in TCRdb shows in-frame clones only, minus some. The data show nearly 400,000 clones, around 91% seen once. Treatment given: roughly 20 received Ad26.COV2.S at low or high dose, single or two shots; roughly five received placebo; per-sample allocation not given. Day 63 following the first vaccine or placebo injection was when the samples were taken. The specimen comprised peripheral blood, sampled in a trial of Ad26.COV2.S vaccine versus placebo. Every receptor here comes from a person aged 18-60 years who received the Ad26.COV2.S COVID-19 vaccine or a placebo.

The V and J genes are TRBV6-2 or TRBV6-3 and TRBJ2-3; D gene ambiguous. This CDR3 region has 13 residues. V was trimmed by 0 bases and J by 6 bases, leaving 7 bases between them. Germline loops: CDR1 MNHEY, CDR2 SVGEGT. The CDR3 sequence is CASSYSRSDTQYF. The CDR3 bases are TGTGCCAGCAGTTACTCGAGATCCGATACGCAGTATTTT.

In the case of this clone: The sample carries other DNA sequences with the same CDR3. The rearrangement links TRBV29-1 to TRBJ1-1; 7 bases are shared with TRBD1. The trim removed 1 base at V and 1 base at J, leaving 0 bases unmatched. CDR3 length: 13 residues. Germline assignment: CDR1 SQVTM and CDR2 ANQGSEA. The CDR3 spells CSVEGTGNTEAFF. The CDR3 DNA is TGCAGCGTTGAAGGGACAGGGAACACTGAAGCTTTCTTT.

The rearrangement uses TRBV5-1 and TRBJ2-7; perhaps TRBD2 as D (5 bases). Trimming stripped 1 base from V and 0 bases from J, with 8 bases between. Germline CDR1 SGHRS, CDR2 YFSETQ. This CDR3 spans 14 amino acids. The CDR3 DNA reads TGCGCCAGCAGCTTGATAGGGAGCTCCTACGAGCAGTACTTC. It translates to CASSLIGSSYEQYF.

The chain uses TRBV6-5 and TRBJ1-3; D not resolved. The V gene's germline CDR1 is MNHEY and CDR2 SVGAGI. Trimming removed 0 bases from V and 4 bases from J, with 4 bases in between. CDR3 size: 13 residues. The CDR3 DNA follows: TGTGCCAGCAGTTACTCTTCCGGAAACACCATATATTTT. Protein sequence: CASSYSSGNTIYF.

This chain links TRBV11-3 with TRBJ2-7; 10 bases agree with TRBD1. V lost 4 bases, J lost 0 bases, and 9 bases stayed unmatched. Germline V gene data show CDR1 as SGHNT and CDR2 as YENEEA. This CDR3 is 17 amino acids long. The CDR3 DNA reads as TGTGCCAGCAGCTCAACCGGGACAGGGGTTAGCTCCTACGAGCAGTACTTC. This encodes CASSSTGTGVSSYEQYF. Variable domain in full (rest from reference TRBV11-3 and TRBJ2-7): EAGVVQSPRYKIIEKKQPVAFWCNPISGHNTLYWYLQNLGQGPELLIRYENEEAVDDSQLPKDRFSAERLKGVDSTLKIQPAELGDSAVYLCASSSTGTGVSSYEQYFGPGTRLTVT.

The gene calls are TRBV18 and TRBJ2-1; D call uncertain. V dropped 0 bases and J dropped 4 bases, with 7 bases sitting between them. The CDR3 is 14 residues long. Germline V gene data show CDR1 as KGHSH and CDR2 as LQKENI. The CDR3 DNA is TGTGCCAGCTCACCACCCGAACCTTACAATGAGCAGTTCTTC. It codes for CASSPPEPYNEQFF. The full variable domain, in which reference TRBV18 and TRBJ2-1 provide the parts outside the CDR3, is NAGVMQNPRHLVRRRGQEARLRCSPMKGHSHVYWYRQLPEEGLKFMVYLQKENIIDESGMPKERFSAEFPKEGPSILRIQQVVRGDSAAYFCASSPPEPYNEQFFGPGTRLTVL.

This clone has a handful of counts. CDR3 sequence reads: CASSWTGAEQYF. As DNA, the CDR3 is TGCGCCAGCAGCTGGACAGGGGCCGAGCAGTACTTC. The chain has TRBV5-1 and TRBJ2-7; TRBD1 matches 9 bases. Trimming cost V 3 bases and J 6 bases; bases outside gene matches: 1. The CDR3 is 12 residues long. Germline CDR1 SGHRS, CDR2 YFSETQ.

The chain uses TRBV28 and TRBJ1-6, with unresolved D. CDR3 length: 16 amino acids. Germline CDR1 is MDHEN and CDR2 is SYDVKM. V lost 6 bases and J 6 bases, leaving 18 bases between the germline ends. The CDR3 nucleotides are TGTGCCAGCAGCCAACCTGACGGCCTCTTTAATTCACCCCTCCACTTT. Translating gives CASSQPDGLFNSPLHF.

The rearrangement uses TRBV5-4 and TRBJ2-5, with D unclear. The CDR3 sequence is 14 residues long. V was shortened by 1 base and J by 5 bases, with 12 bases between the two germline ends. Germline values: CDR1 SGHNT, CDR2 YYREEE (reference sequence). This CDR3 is CASSLPSMSETQYF. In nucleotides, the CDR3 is TGTGCCAGCAGCTTGCCCTCTATGAGTGAGACCCAGTACTTC.

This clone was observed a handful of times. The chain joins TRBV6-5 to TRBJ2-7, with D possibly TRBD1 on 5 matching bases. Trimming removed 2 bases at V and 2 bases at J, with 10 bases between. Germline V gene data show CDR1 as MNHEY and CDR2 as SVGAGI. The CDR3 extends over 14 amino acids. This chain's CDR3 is CASSYDPGPYEQYF. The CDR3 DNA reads TGTGCCAGCAGTTACGATCCAGGGCCCTACGAGCAGTACTTC.

CDR3 in amino acids: CASSLALDIYEKLFF. The CDR3, as DNA: TGCGCCAGCAGCTTGGCCCTGGACATCTATGAAAAACTGTTTTTT. The chain uses TRBV5-1 and TRBJ1-4; D is possibly TRBD1 (5 bases). V lost 0 bases to trimming and J lost 6 bases, with 12 bases between them. The CDR3 totals 15 residues. Per germline, CDR1 SGHRS and CDR2 YFSETQ.

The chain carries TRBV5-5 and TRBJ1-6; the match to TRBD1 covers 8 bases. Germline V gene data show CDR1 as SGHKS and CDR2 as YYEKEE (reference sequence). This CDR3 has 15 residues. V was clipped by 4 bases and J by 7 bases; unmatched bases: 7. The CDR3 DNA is TGTGCCAGCAGCCTGACAGGGGATAAAAATTCACCCCTCCACTTT. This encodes CASSLTGDKNSPLHF.

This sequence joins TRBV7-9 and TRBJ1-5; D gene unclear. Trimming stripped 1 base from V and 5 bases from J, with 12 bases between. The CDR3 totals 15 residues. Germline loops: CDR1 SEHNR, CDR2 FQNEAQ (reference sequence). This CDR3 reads CASSLGGGPYQPQHF. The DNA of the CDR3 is TGTGCCAGCAGCTTAGGAGGAGGTCCGTATCAGCCCCAGCATTTT.

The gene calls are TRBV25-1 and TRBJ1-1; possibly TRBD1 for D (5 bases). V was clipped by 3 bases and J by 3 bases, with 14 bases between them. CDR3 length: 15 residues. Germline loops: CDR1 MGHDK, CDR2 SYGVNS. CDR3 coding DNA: TGTGCCAGCAGTGACCCCGGGACGGGAGACACTGAAGCTTTCTTT. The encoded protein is CASSDPGTGDTEAFF. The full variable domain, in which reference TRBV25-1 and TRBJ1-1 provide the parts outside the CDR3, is EADIYQTPRYLVIGTGKKITLECSQTMGHDKMYWYQQDPGMELHLIHYSYGVNSTEKGDLSSESTVSRIRTEHFPLTLESARPSHTSQYLCASSDPGTGDTEAFFGQGTRLTVV.

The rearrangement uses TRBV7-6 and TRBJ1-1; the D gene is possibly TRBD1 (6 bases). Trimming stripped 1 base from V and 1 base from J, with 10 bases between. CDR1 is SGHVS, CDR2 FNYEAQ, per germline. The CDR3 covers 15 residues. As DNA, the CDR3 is TGTGCCAGCAGCTTAGGGGGGCTGTCGAACACTGAAGCTTTCTTT. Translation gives CASSLGGLSNTEAFF.

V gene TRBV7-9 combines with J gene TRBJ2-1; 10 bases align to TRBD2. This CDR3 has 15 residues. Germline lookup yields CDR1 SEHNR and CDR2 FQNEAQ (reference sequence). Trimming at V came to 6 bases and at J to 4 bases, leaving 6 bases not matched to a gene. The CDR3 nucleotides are TGTGCCAGCAGTCCTACTAGCGGGACATACAATGAGCAGTTCTTC. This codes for CASSPTSGTYNEQFF.

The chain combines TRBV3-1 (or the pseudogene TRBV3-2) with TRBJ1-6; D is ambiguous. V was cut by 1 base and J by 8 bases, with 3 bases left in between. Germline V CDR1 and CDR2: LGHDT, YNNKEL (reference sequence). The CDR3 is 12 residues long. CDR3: CASSQGYSPLHF. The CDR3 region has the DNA TGTGCCAGCAGCCAAGGGTATTCACCCCTCCACTTT.

In nucleotides, the CDR3 is TGTGCCAGCAGCGCCACCGGACTAGCGGGATACACCGGGGAGCTGTTTTTT. Protein: CASSATGLAGYTGELFF. The chain employs TRBV5-4 and TRBJ2-2, with 12 bases identical to TRBD2. Germline assignment: CDR1 SGHNT and CDR2 YYREEE (reference sequence). J was trimmed by 3 bases and V by 4 bases; bases with no gene match: 7. The CDR3 totals 17 residues. Combining the CDR3 with reference TRBV5-4 and TRBJ2-2 gives the whole variable domain ETGVTQSPTHLIKTRGQQVTLRCSSQSGHNTVSWYQQALGQGPQFIFQYYREEENGRGNFPPRFSGLQFPNYSSELNVNALELDDSALYLCASSATGLAGYTGELFFGEGSRLTVL.

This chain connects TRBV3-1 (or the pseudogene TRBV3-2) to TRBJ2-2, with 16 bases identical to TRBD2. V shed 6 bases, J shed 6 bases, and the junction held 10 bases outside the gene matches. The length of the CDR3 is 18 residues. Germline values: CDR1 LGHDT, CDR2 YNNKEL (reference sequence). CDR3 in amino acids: CASRKSGTSGRGAGELFF. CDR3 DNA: TGTGCCAGCAGGAAATCCGGGACTAGCGGGAGGGGCGCCGGGGAGCTGTTTTTT.

CDR3 sequence: CASRRDSRTDEQFF. The CDR3 DNA is TGTGCCAGCCGGAGGGACTCCAGGACCGATGAGCAGTTCTTC. The rearrangement links TRBV6-6 to TRBJ2-1; D is possibly TRBD2 (6 bases). The CDR3 spans 14 residues. The germline CDR1 and CDR2 sequences are MNHNY and SVGAGI (reference sequence). V was trimmed by 8 bases and J by 8 bases, leaving 19 bases between them.

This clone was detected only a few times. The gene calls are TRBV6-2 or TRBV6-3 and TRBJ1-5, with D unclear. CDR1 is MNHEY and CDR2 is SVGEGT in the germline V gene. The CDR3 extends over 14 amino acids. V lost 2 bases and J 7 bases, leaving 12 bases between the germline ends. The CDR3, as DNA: TGTGCCAGCAGTTACCCGGACGAGTGGCAGCCCCAGCATTTT. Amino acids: CASSYPDEWQPQHF.

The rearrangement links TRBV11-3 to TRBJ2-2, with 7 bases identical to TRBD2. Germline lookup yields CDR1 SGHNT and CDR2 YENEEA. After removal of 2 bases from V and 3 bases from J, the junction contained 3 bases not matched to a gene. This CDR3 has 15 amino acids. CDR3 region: CASSLIAGHTGELFF. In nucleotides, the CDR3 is TGTGCCAGCAGCTTAATAGCGGGTCACACCGGGGAGCTGTTTTTT.

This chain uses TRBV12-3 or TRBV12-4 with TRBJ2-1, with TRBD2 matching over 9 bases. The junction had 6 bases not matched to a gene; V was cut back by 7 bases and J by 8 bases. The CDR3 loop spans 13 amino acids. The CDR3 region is CASTRLAVHEQFF. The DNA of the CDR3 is TGTGCCAGCACCAGACTAGCGGTCCATGAGCAGTTCTTC.

This CDR3 reads CASSSHTGATEAFF. The CDR3 bases are TGTGCCAGCAGTTCCCATACCGGGGCCACTGAAGCTTTCTTT. V gene TRBV27 combines with J gene TRBJ1-1; D might be TRBD1 (5 bases). The germline gives CDR1 MNHEY, CDR2 SMNVEV (reference sequence). The V and J ends lost 4 bases and 4 bases respectively, with 13 bases between them. CDR3 length: 14 residues.

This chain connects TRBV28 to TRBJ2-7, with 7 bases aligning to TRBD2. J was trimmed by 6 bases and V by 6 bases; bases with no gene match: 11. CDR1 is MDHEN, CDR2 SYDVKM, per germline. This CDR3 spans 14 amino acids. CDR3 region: CASSQALAAREQYF. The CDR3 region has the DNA TGTGCCAGCAGCCAGGCCCTAGCGGCTCGCGAGCAGTACTTC.

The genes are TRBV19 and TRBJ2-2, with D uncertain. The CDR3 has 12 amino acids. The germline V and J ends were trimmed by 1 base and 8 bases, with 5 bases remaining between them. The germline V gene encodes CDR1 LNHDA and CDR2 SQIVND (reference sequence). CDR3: CASSIVAGELFF. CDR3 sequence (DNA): TGTGCCAGTAGTATAGTCGCAGGGGAGCTGTTTTTT.

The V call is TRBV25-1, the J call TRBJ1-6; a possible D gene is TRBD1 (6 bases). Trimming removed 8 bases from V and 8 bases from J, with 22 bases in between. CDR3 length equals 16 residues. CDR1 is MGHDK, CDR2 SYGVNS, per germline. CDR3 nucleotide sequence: TGTGCCAGCCAGAGCACACAGGGTCGGCGGGATTCACCCCTCCACTTT. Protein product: CASQSTQGRRDSPLHF.

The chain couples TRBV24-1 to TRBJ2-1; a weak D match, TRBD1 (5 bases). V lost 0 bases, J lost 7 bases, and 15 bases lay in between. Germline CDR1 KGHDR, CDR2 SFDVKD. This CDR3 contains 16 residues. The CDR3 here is CATSDLRTSTGNEQFF. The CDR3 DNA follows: TGTGCCACCAGTGATTTGAGGACCTCCACAGGTAATGAGCAGTTCTTC.

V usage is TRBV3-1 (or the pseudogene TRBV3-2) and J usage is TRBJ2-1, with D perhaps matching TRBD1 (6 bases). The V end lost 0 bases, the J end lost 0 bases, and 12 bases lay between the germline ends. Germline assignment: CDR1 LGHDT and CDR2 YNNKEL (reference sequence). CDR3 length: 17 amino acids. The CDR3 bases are TGTGCCAGCAGCCAAGATCCAGGGGCTAGCTCCTACAATGAGCAGTTCTTC. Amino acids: CASSQDPGASSYNEQFF.